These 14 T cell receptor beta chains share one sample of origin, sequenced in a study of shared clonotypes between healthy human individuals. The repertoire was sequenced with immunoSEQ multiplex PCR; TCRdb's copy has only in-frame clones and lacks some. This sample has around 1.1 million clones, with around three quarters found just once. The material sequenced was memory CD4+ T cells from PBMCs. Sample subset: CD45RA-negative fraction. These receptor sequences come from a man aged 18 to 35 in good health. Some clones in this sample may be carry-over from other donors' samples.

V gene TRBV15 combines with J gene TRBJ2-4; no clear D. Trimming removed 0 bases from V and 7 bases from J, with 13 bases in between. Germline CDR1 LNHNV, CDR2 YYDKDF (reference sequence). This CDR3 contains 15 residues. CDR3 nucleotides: TGTGCCACCAGCAGAGATCTAAGGCTGGGCAACATTCAGTACTTC. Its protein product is CATSRDLRLGNIQYF.

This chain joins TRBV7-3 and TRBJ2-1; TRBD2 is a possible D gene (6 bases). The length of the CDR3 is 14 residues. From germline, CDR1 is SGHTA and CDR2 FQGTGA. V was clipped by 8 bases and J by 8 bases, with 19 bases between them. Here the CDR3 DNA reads TGTGCCAGCTCGTTCTCGGGAGCTAGCGATGAGCAGTTCTTC. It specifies CASSFSGASDEQFF.

The chain's CDR3 is CASSFGQNDNYGYTF. CDR3 DNA: TGTGCCAGCAGCTTTGGACAGAATGATAACTATGGCTACACCTTC. The genes are TRBV7-9 and TRBJ1-2, with a tentative D call TRBD1 (6 bases). The germline V gene encodes CDR1 SEHNR and CDR2 FQNEAQ (reference sequence). This CDR3 spans 15 amino acids. V was trimmed by 3 bases and J by 1 base, leaving 12 bases between them.

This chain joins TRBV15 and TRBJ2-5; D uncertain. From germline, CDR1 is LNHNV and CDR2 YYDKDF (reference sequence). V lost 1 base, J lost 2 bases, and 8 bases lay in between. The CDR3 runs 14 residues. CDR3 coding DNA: TGTGCCACCAGCAGAGGGGTCGGTCAAGAGACCCAGTACTTC. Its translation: CATSRGVGQETQYF. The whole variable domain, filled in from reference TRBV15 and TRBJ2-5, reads DAMVIQNPRYQVTQFGKPVTLSCSQTLNHNVMYWYQQKSSQAPKLLFHYYDKDFNNEADTPDNFQSRRPNTSFCFLDIRSPGLGDTAMYLCATSRGVGQETQYFGPGTRLLVL.

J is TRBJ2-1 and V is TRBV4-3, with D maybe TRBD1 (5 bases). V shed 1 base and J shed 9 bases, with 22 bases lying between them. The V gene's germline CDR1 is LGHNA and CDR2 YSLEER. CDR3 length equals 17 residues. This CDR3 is CASSQGFGARGDVEQFF. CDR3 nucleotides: TGCGCCAGCAGCCAAGGATTCGGCGCTAGGGGCGACGTTGAGCAGTTCTTC.

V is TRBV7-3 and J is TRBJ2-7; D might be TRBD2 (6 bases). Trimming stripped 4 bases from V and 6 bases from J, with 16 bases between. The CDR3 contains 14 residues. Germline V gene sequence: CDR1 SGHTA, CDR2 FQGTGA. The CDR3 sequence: CASSSNPGLSEQYF. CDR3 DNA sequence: TGTGCCAGCAGCTCCAACCCGGGACTGTCCGAGCAGTACTTC.

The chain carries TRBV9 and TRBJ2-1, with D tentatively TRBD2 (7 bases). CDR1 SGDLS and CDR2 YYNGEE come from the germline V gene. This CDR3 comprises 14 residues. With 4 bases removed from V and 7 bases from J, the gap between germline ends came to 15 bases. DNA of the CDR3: TGTGCCAGCAGCTCGGGGGGCAGGTCAAATGAGCAGTTCTTC. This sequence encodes CASSSGGRSNEQFF. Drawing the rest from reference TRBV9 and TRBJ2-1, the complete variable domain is DSGVTQTPKHLITATGQRVTLRCSPRSGDLSVYWYQQSLDQGLQFLIQYYNGEERAKGNILERFSAQQFPDLHSELNLSSLELGDSALYFCASSSGGRSNEQFFGPGTRLTVL.

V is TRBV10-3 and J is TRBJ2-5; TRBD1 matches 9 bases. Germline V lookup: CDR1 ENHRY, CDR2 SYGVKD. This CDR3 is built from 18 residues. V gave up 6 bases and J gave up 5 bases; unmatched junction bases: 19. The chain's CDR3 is CAISEGTGKVAGRETQYF. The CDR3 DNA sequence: TGTGCCATCAGCGAGGGGACAGGGAAAGTAGCGGGCAGGGAGACCCAGTACTTC.

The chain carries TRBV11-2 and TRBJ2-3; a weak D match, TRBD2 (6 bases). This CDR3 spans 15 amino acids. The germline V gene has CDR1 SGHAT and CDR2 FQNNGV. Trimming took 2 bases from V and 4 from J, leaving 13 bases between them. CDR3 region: CASSLRQGGADTQYF. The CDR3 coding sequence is TGTGCCAGCAGCTTAAGGCAGGGCGGGGCAGATACGCAGTATTTT.

In DNA, the CDR3 is TGTGCCAGCAGCTTAATGGGCGGGACCGCCGCGGATACGCAGTATTTT. Translating it yields CASSLMGGTAADTQYF. The chain has TRBV7-6 and TRBJ2-3; tentatively, D is TRBD2 (6 bases). V was trimmed by 2 bases and J by 6 bases, leaving 18 bases between them. Germline V gene data show CDR1 as SGHVS and CDR2 as FNYEAQ. The CDR3 contains 16 residues.

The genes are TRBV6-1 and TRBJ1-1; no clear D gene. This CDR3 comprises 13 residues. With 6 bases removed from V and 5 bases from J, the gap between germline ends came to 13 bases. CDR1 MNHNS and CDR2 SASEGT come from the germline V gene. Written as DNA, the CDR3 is TGTGCCAGCAGGGCCGGATCCGTGACTGAAGCTTTCTTT. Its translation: CASRAGSVTEAFF.

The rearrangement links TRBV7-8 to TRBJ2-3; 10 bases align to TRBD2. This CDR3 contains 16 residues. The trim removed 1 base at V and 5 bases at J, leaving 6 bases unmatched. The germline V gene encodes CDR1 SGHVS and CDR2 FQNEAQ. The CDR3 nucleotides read TGTGCCAGCAGCTTAGGGCTAGCGGGAGTTTTAGATACGCAGTATTTT. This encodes CASSLGLAGVLDTQYF.

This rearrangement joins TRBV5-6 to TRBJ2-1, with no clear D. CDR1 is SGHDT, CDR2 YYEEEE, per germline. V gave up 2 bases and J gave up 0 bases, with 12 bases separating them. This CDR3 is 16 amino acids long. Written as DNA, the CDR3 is TGTGCCAGCAGCTTAGAATGGGGTAACTCCTACAATGAGCAGTTCTTC. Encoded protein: CASSLEWGNSYNEQFF.

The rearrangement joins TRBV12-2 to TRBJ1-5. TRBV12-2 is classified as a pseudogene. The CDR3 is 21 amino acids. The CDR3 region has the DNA TGTGCAAGTCGCTTAGTAAAGAGGGAGAGGGGTTTCAGTGAGGGCAATCAGCCCCAGCATTTT. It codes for CASRLVKRERGFSEGNQPQHF.